This TCR beta chain was documented in a study of blood T cell repertoires in COVID-19. For this clone: Within the sample, other DNA sequences also encode this same CDR3.

CDR3 length: 13 residues. V lost 4 bases to trimming and J lost 3 bases, with 10 bases between them. Assay used: immunoSEQ multiplex PCR; TCRdb lists only in-frame clones, some missing. The sample records around 190,000 clones, 70% to 80% being singletons. Input material: peripheral blood. The chain carries TRBV12-3 or TRBV12-4 and TRBJ2-7; weak D call: TRBD1 (7 bases). The TCR sequence derives from a woman aged 40 to 49 with COVID-19, enrolled during active disease. CDR3 amino acids: CASSSQGGYEQYF. As DNA, the CDR3 is TGTGCCAGCAGTTCTCAGGGGGGCTACGAGCAGTACTTC.